This TCR beta chain was sequenced in a study of cytomegalovirus exposure and HLA in healthy donors. General observations from the study: Serostatus for CMV was the only available immune exposure information. Sequence variants that were highly shared formed a cluster that was likely a sequencing artifact.

Trimming cost V 0 bases and J 4 bases; bases outside gene matches: 8. This CDR3 is built from 17 residues. Germline CDR1 is SGHDN and CDR2 is FVKESK. Remarks on this clone: The antigen remains undetermined.

The PCR ran on 60 Vbeta and 13 Jbeta primers. As handled by the study authors: About 83 million unique TCR beta chains, 9 million to 14 million shared, were counted in a later analysis. The repertoire was sequenced with immunoSEQ multiplex PCR; TCRdb's copy has only in-frame clones and lacks some. D and trimming come from the DNA, and the V and J calls and clone size come from that table. The sample includes roughly 200,000 clones, roughly four fifths of them seen just once. As for the donors, each was a healthy bone marrow donor. The specimen was PBMCs. This chain uses TRBV14 with TRBJ2-3, with TRBD2 matching 9 bases. This receptor was identified in a man between 40 and 49 years old in good health and CMV-seropositive. The CDR3 protein is CASSQDWSGRRADTQYF. The CDR3 coding sequence is TGTGCCAGCAGCCAAGATTGGAGCGGGAGGAGAGCAGATACGCAGTATTTT. The whole variable domain, filled in from reference TRBV14 and TRBJ2-3, reads EAGVTQFPSHSVIEKGQTVTLRCDPISGHDNLYWYRRVMGKEIKFLLHFVKESKQDESGMPNNRFLAERTGGTYSTLKVQPAELEDSGVYFCASSQDWSGRRADTQYFGPGTRLTVL.